These 2 T cell receptor beta chains were all obtained from the same sample, sequenced in a study of cytomegalovirus exposure and HLA in healthy donors. Primers: 60 Vbeta forward and 13 Jbeta reverse. The repertoire was sequenced with immunoSEQ multiplex PCR; TCRdb's copy has only in-frame clones and lacks some. Among fewer than 65,000 clones listed, around 87% were seen once. The specimen sequenced was PBMCs. These receptor sequences come from a man younger than 35 in good health and CMV-seronegative.

The J gene is TRBJ2-2, the V gene TRBV28; 10 positions match TRBD1. The germline CDR1 and CDR2 sequences are MDHEN and SYDVKM. V lost 6 bases to trimming and J lost 5 bases; unmatched junction nucleotides: 9. The CDR3 runs 16 residues. CDR3 sequence: CASRPRTGGKTGELFF. The DNA for the CDR3 is TGTGCCAGCAGACCCAGGACAGGGGGGAAGACCGGGGAGCTGTTTTTT.

The sample holds a few counts of this clone. The chain links TRBV6-4 to TRBJ2-3, with 12 bases fitting TRBD2. This CDR3 comprises 14 residues. Unmatched junction bases numbered 0, after V lost 4 bases and J lost 4 bases. Germline CDR1 reads MRHNA; CDR2 reads SNTAGT. CDR3 loop: CASSGTSGADTQYF. The CDR3, as DNA: TGTGCCAGCAGTGGGACTAGCGGGGCAGATACGCAGTATTTT.